Listed below are T cell receptor beta chains from one sample, sequenced in a study of blood T cell repertoires in COVID-19. Assay used: immunoSEQ multiplex PCR; TCRdb lists only in-frame clones, some missing. The table has over 200,000 clones, around 84% seen once; the top ten hold roughly 16%. The sequencing sample was made of PBMCs or T cells enriched from blood (not recorded which). These receptors were obtained from a man in his late teens or twenties who had recovered from COVID-19. CDR3s include the opening cysteine and the closing phenylalanine or tryptophan. Each record gives: D gene, V gene, clone size, J gene, CDR3 DNA, CDR3 protein. D genes are given only for firm matches. Expanded clones are given a class, and other clones once, few, many or no size at all.

-	TRBV14	once	TRBJ1-2	TGTGCCAGCAGCCAAGGTCCACCGGGAGTCTATGGCTACACCTTC	CASSQGPPGVYGYTF
-	TRBV7-2	-	TRBJ2-7	TGTGCCAGCAGCTTAGATCCGGGTGCCTACGAGCAGTACTTC	CASSLDPGAYEQYF
TRBD1	TRBV6-1	few	TRBJ1-5	TGTGCCAGCAGTGATAGGGGACAGGGACATCAGCCCCAGCATTTT	CASSDRGQGHQPQHF
-	TRBV13	-	TRBJ1-5	TGTGCCAGCAGCTCAGGGGAGGGGAATCAGCCCCAGCATTTT	CASSSGEGNQPQHF
-	TRBV18	-	TRBJ1-1	TGTGCCAGCTCATCCGACAGGAACACTGAAGCTTTCTTT	CASSSDRNTEAFF
-	TRBV6-2/TRBV6-3	-	TRBJ2-7	TGTGCCAGCAGTTACGCAGGGGACTACGAGCAGTACTTC	CASSYAGDYEQYF
-	TRBV5-8	-	TRBJ1-4	TGTGCCAGCAGCTTGGCCGGTACAACTAATGAAAAACTGTTTTTT	CASSLAGTTNEKLFF
-	TRBV30	-	TRBJ1-6	TGTGCCTGGAGTGTACCCACAGGGTCCCTCTATAATTCACCCCTCCACTTT	CAWSVPTGSLYNSPLHF
-	TRBV15	-	TRBJ1-1	TGTGCCACCAGCAGAGATCATGGGGGAGGCACTGAAGCTTTCTTT	CATSRDHGGGTEAFF
-	TRBV2	-	TRBJ1-2	TGTGCCAGCAGTGATCCTATAGAAAACTACACCTTC	CASSDPIENYTF
-	TRBV7-2	-	TRBJ1-2	TGTGCCAGCAGCCCGTACCATACGACAGATGGCTACACCTTC	CASSPYHTTDGYTF
-	TRBV30	-	TRBJ1-4	TGTGCCTGGAGTCCCGGGCAGGGAACCGAAAAACTGTTTTTT	CAWSPGQGTEKLFF
TRBD2	TRBV24-1	-	TRBJ2-3	TGTGCCACCAGTGATTCGATGTGGTTAAGCGGGAGGTACACAGATACGCAGTATTTT	CATSDSMWLSGRYTDTQYF
-	TRBV7-2	-	TRBJ2-7	TGTGCCAGCAGCTTAAGCCCGGGTGCCGGCGAGCAGTACTTC	CASSLSPGAGEQYF
TRBD2	TRBV7-8	-	TRBJ2-1	TGTGCCAGCAGCTTAGCCAGCGGGAGGGTCAATGAGCAGTTCTTC	CASSLASGRVNEQFF
TRBD1	TRBV24-1	-	TRBJ2-7	TGTGCCACCAGCCCAGGGGGCCACGAGCAGTACTTC	CATSPGGHEQYF
-	TRBV12-3/TRBV12-4	-	TRBJ1-1	TGTGCCAGCAGTCCACAGGTTTACACTGAAGCTTTCTTT	CASSPQVYTEAFF
-	TRBV6-5	-	TRBJ1-2	TGTGCCAGCAGTTACTCGTCCCAGGGCTATGGCTACACCTTC	CASSYSSQGYGYTF
-	TRBV11-3	-	TRBJ2-7	TGTGCCAGCAGCCTCCGTCAACAGGGTTACTCCTACGAGCAGTACTTC	CASSLRQQGYSYEQYF
-	TRBV19	-	TRBJ2-3	TGTGCCAGTAGTTTCGCGGAGACAGATACGCAGTATTTT	CASSFAETDTQYF
-	TRBV6-5	-	TRBJ2-1	TGTGCCAGCAGTTACGAGAGACTAGGAATAAACAATGAGCAGTTCTTC	CASSYERLGINNEQFF
TRBD2	TRBV2	-	TRBJ2-1	TGTGCCAGCGGACTAGAGATATACAATGAGCAGTTCTTC	CASGLEIYNEQFF
-	TRBV24-1	-	TRBJ1-4	TGTGCCACCAGTGATTTTTGGGGGCGTGGTAATGAAAAACTGTTTTTT	CATSDFWGRGNEKLFF
TRBD2	TRBV4-1	few	TRBJ2-2	TGCGCCAGCAGCCGAGGACTAGCGGGAGCTGGCGCCGGGGAGCTGTTTTTT	CASSRGLAGAGAGELFF
TRBD2	TRBV19	-	TRBJ2-1	TGTGCCAGTAGCCCTAGCGGGTCGCGCTACAATGAGCAGTTCTTC	CASSPSGSRYNEQFF
-	TRBV10-2	-	TRBJ1-5	TGCGCCAGCAGGGCAGTTTTTGGTAGCAATCAGCCCCAGCATTTT	CASRAVFGSNQPQHF
-	TRBV11-2	-	TRBJ2-1	TGTGCCAGCAGGATAGATACCTACAATGAGCAGTTCTTC	CASRIDTYNEQFF
TRBD2	TRBV30	few	TRBJ2-2	TGTGCCTGGGGACTAGCGGGGCTAACCGGGGAGCTGTTTTTT	CAWGLAGLTGELFF
-	TRBV29-1	-	TRBJ2-1	TGCAGCGTTGTCGCACAGATCGTCTACAATGAGCAGTTCTTC	CSVVAQIVYNEQFF
-	TRBV10-3	-	TRBJ2-1	TGTGCCATCGGGAGTAGCGGAAGCTCCTACAATGAGCAGTTCTTC	CAIGSSGSSYNEQFF
TRBD2	TRBV4-1	-	TRBJ2-1	TGCGCCAGCAGCCAAGACGTTAGCGGGATTTACGACAATGAGCAGTTCTTC	CASSQDVSGIYDNEQFF
TRBD1	TRBV5-1	-	TRBJ1-3	TGCGCCAGCAGCTCGACAGGGGGCTGGGGAAACACCATATATTTT	CASSSTGGWGNTIYF